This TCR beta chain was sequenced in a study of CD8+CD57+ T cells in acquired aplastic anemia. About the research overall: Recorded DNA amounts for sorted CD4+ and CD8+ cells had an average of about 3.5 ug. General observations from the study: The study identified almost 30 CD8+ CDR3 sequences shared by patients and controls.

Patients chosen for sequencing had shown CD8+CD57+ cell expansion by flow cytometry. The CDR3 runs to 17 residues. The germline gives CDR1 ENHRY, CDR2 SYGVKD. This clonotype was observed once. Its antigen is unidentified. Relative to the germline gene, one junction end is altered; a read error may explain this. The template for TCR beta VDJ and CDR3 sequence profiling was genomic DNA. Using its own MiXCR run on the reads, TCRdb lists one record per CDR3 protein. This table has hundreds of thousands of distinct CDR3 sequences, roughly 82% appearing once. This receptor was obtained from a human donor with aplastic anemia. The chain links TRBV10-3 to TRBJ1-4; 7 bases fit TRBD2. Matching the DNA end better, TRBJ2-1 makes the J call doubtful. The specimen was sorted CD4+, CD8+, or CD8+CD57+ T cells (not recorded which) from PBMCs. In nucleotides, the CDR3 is TGTGCCATCAGTTCGAAAGTGGGCGGGAGCATCTACAATAAGCAGTTCTTC. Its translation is CAISSKVGGSIYNKQFF.